This paragraph covers one T cell receptor beta chain sequence. There is no known antigen for this receptor. No quality values exist for individual bases; no much larger clone is one base distant. This record comes from a study of long-term antiretroviral therapy in people with HIV (dated 2022 in TCRdb). Broadly, across the study: The earliest samples were collected roughly a decade before the 2015 WHO recommendation for immediate ART, at a time when ART was usually postponed until CD4 counts fell. From some 28 adults with confirmed HIV infection, the cohort provided under 200 cryopreserved PBMC samples, gathered serially across a mean of around 6 years (range 1-12). Test extractions of a monoclonal T-cell line alongside 33 polyclonal samples showed no cross-contamination during QIAcube processing. Whether ART initiation and durable HIV suppression were associated with changes in peripheral blood TRB repertoire composition and diversity was tested in a retrospective serial study. Among the approximately 30 participants with HIV, eleven were female. Paper-wide results and their limitations: ART initiation was associated with a significant increase in TRB diversity, but diversity stayed significantly below transplant donor controls even after long-term ART. Inferences about post-ART repertoire changes are limited because no data were available on ART adherence, viral resistance or therapy changes. The samples span the years 2004 to 2017, and the ART regimens used may be less effective than current regimens. Because cell numbers in pre-ART samples were limited, unsorted PBMC were profiled instead of sorted CD4+ and CD8+ T cells. Since PBMC availability was limited, sequencing covered only the TCR beta chain, with no alpha chain pairing. CDR3 length ranges in HIV repertoires were narrower than in controls, and network structure suggested an antigen-experienced repertoire with only a slight naive shift after ART. The repertoire was dominated across all time points by expanded TRB clones identified before ART initiation, although this dominance was seen to fluctuate and to decrease in many PLHIV after ART.

The CDR3 has 16 amino acids, counting the end cysteine and phenylalanine. Only CDR3 DNA remains: 48 bases, in frame from the first base. Based on the germline V gene (reference sequence), the CDR1 and CDR2 sequences are GTSNPN and SVGIG. The germline V and J ends show losses of 4 bases and 7 bases respectively, and no gene match explains 10 bases of the junction. The immunoSEQ hsTCRB v3.0 assay was used at survey level resolution for TRB variable region sequencing. TRB sequencing targeted a depth of 40,000-50,000 T-cell genomes per sample. Pooled TRB libraries were sequenced on an Illumina MiSeq with a v3 150-cycle kit. As for how the authors treated the data: Repertoire analysis was run in R within a reproducible Nextflow workflow that covered QC, data transformation and analysis. LymphoSeq2, an R package for exploring AIRR-Seq data, was used to implement custom analyses. A handful of samples yielding fewer than 5000 total TRB sequences were excluded, leaving 150 to 200 analyzed HIV repertoires. Of the roughly 190 retained HIV repertoires, approximately 60 were collected before and around 130 after ART initiation. Repertoires were downsampled to 5000 TRB nucleotide sequences, and summary statistics were averaged over 100 downsampling iterations. TRB sequences were retained for analysis only if CDR3 regions of at least seven amino acids were present. Diversity was assessed using a clonality score derived from Shannon entropy and using the Gini coefficient. In the repertoire networks, any two of the top 5000 CDR3 amino acid sequences were connected whenever the two sequences differed by an edit distance of one. For TRB CDR3 amino acid sequences, GLIPH2 was used to predict antigen specificity groups and MHC restriction. Known CMV, EBV, HIV or tissue antigen associations were flagged by matching CDR3 amino acid sequences against VDJdb and McPAS-TCR. Pre-ART, post-ART and control groups were compared with Wilcoxon signed-rank tests and Holm-Bonferroni correction. Here the immuneACCESS table is served through TCRdb, limited to in-frame sequences with V and J called. Missing clones are a known gap in these copies; in checked studies unresolved V genes cover under half, and the rest lacks a known reason. V and J calls and clone size are given by that table; D and trimming were obtained from the DNA. This sample is represented by fewer than 30,000 clones; approximately 83% of them were singletons. The ten largest clonotypes hold 5.6% of the sample.

Participants were included only if at least one PBMC sample before ART initiation and at least two post-ART samples were available. Every participant with HIV received treatment in the United States of America. Before DNA extraction, cryopreserved samples of about 1-11 million PBMC were thawed and then washed. At the time of the earliest PBMC sample, participants with HIV were aged between roughly 20 and 55 years. Per participant, PBMC samples came from 1-4 timepoints prior to ART initiation and 2-8 timepoints following ART initiation, for a median of 7 samples. Serial HIV viral load, CD4+ T-cell count, ART history and demographic data were obtained for every participant. Genomic DNA was extracted from unsorted PBMC with a Qiagen kit on a QIAcube, with processing performed in batches of 12 samples.

The sample was unsorted PBMCs, taken 0.7 years before starting antiretroviral therapy. This chain is built from TRBV30 and TRBJ1-6, with 10 bases in between that match TRBD1. This TCR was recovered from a young man with HIV. CDR3 region: CAWTIYDRGPNSPLHF. DNA sequence: TGTGCCTGGACCATCTACGACAGGGGGCCAAATTCACCCCTCCACTTT. With the portions outside the CDR3 filled from the reference TRBV30 and TRBJ1-6 genes, the complete variable region becomes SQTIHQWPATLVQPVGSPLSLECTVEGTSNPNLYWYRQAAGRGLQLLFYSVGIGQISSEVPQNLSASRPQDRQFILSSKKLLLSDSGFYLCAWTIYDRGPNSPLHFGNGTRLTVT.